The 23 T cell receptor beta chains below all came from one sample that was sequenced in a study of blood T cell repertoires in COVID-19. Assay: immunoSEQ multiplex PCR; the TCRdb copy retains only in-frame clones and omits some. The profile shows 200,000 to 300,000 clones, around 90% of them singletons. Material for sequencing was peripheral blood. The origin of the receptors is a man aged 55-75 years who had recovered from COVID-19.

The rearrangement joins TRBV6-6 to TRBJ2-5; TRBD1 matches at 7 bases. CDR3 length: 14 residues. Germline CDR1 is MNHNY and CDR2 is SVGAGI (reference sequence). With 6 bases clipped from V and 3 bases from J, the junction kept 7 bases outside the gene matches. The CDR3, as DNA: TGTGCCAGCAGCCCCAGGGGGACGAAAGAGACCCAGTACTTC. This sequence encodes CASSPRGTKETQYF.

The chain uses TRBV5-8 and TRBJ2-3; 10 bases align to TRBD2. CDR1 is SGHTS and CDR2 is YDEGEE in the germline V gene. The CDR3 is 16 amino acids. V shed 3 bases, J shed 2 bases, and the junction held 6 bases outside the gene matches. The DNA of the CDR3 is TGTGCCAGCAGCTCCTGGACTAGCGGATACACAGATACGCAGTATTTT. Its protein is CASSSWTSGYTDTQYF.

V is TRBV4-2 and J is TRBJ2-6; the D gene is possibly TRBD1 (6 bases). Trimming cost V 5 bases and J 0 bases, with 17 bases left between them. Per the germline V gene, CDR1 is LGHNA and CDR2 is YNFKEQ. This CDR3 is built from 18 residues. CDR3 nucleotide sequence: TGTGCCAGCAGCTCACAGGGAAAGGTTCTCTCTGGGGCCAACGTCCTGACTTTC. Translating gives CASSSQGKVLSGANVLTF.

The V gene is TRBV15, the J gene TRBJ2-7; D gene ambiguous. The ends were cut back, 3 bases at V and 3 bases at J, with 12 bases in the middle. The germline V gene encodes CDR1 LNHNV and CDR2 YYDKDF (reference sequence). CDR3 length: 14 residues. The CDR3 protein is CATSSSGPGYEQYF. CDR3 bases: TGTGCCACCAGCAGTAGTGGCCCGGGCTACGAGCAGTACTTC.

V gene TRBV19 combines with J gene TRBJ2-2, with D maybe TRBD1 (5 bases). Germline V gene sequence: CDR1 LNHDA, CDR2 SQIVND (reference sequence). The V end was cut by 5 bases, the J end by 5 bases, with 21 bases between. This CDR3 has 17 amino acids. The CDR3 is CASSSWIGQGSTGELFF. The CDR3 region has the DNA TGTGCCAGTAGTTCATGGATTGGGCAGGGAAGTACCGGGGAGCTGTTTTTT.

The CDR3 is CASSDPRDRAYEQYF. The CDR3 DNA reads as TGTGCCAGCAGTGACCCCCGGGACAGGGCCTACGAGCAGTACTTC. V gene TRBV2 combines with J gene TRBJ2-7; 9 bases agree with TRBD1. Trimming cost V 3 bases and J 2 bases; bases outside gene matches: 5. The CDR3 length is 15 residues. Germline CDR1 SNHLY, CDR2 FYNNEI.

The chain recombines TRBV21-1 with TRBJ2-7; the table's TRBD1 call for D was not verified on the DNA. TRBV21-1 is termed a pseudogene. The CDR3 runs to 18 residues. Here the CDR3 reads CASSPGWADRGQSYEQYF. CDR3 in DNA: TGTGCCAGCAGCCCAGGCTGGGCGGACAGGGGGCAGAGCTACGAGCAGTACTTC.

The rearrangement joins TRBV21-1 to TRBJ2-1; the table names TRBD1, a call not compared with the DNA. TRBV21-1 is a pseudogene locus. There are 16 residues in the CDR3. The CDR3 loop is CASSQGLLKAYNEQFF. CDR3 sequence (DNA): TGTGCCAGCAGCCAGGGGCTTCTAAAAGCCTACAATGAGCAGTTCTTC.

J is TRBJ2-7 and V is TRBV3-1 (or the pseudogene TRBV3-2), with 7 bases aligning to TRBD1. The CDR3 is made up of 16 amino acids. The germline V gene has CDR1 LGHDT and CDR2 YNNKEL (reference sequence). The junction had 9 bases not matched to a gene; V was cut back by 1 base and J by 3 bases. The CDR3 loop is CASSQGLQGSFYEQYF. CDR3 DNA: TGTGCCAGCAGCCAAGGTCTACAGGGGAGTTTCTACGAGCAGTACTTC.

This clone has just a few counts. The V call is TRBV19, the J call TRBJ2-1; D is perhaps TRBD2 (8 bases). V was shortened by 10 bases and J by 7 bases, with 14 bases between the two germline ends. The CDR3 covers 12 residues. CDR1 LNHDA and CDR2 SQIVND come from the germline V gene (reference sequence). CDR3 nucleotide sequence: TGTGCCACGGGAGGGGGCTGGAATGAGCAGTTCTTC. Translation: CATGGGWNEQFF.

This clone was observed a handful of times. The chain links TRBV7-6 to TRBJ1-4, with TRBD1 identical over 8 bases. CDR3 size: 17 residues. Per germline, CDR1 SGHVS and CDR2 FNYEAQ. Trimming at V came to 0 bases and at J to 3 bases, leaving 6 bases not matched to a gene. CDR3 amino acids: CASSLAQGASSNEKLFF. DNA of the CDR3: TGTGCCAGCAGCTTAGCGCAGGGGGCATCATCTAATGAAAAACTGTTTTTT.

This chain connects TRBV7-8 to TRBJ2-5, with 9 bases fitting TRBD1. V lost 1 base, J lost 7 bases, and 10 bases stayed unmatched. Germline lookup yields CDR1 SGHVS and CDR2 FQNEAQ. The length of the CDR3 is 16 residues. CDR3 loop: CASSLDLTGGAGTQYF. The CDR3, as DNA: TGTGCCAGCAGCTTAGACCTTACAGGGGGCGCAGGGACCCAGTACTTC. The complete variable domain, with remaining parts taken from reference TRBV7-8 and TRBJ2-5, reads GAGVSQSPRYKVAKRGQDVALRCDPISGHVSLFWYQQALGQGPEFLTYFQNEAQLDKSGLPSDRFFAERPEGSVSTLKIQRTQQEDSAVYLCASSLDLTGGAGTQYFGPGTRLLVL.

The chain has TRBV5-6 and TRBJ1-1; no clear D gene. Between the trimmed V and J ends, which lost 4 bases and 2 bases, there was a span of 9 bases. Germline V gene sequence: CDR1 SGHDT, CDR2 YYEEEE. This CDR3 region has 13 residues. CDR3 in amino acids: CASSHGRNTEAFF. DNA of the CDR3: TGTGCCAGCAGCCATGGGAGAAACACTGAAGCTTTCTTT.

This rearrangement joins TRBV18 to TRBJ1-5; D uncertain. CDR3 length: 12 amino acids. Germline CDR1 and CDR2: KGHSH and LQKENI. Trimming stripped 6 bases from V and 7 bases from J, with 10 bases between. Here the CDR3 reads CASSYPGQPQHF. CDR3 DNA: TGTGCCAGCTCCTACCCCGGGCAGCCCCAGCATTTT.

The J gene is TRBJ2-3, the V gene TRBV4-2; TRBD2 matches at 7 bases. Germline lookup yields CDR1 LGHNA and CDR2 YNFKEQ. The ends lost 0 bases at V and 3 bases at J; junction bases unmatched: 6. This CDR3 contains 16 residues. In DNA form, the CDR3 reads TGTGCCAGCAGCCAAGATCGGGCTAGCGGAACAGATACGCAGTATTTT. Its translation: CASSQDRASGTDTQYF.

The chain links TRBV6-1 to TRBJ2-7; D possibly corresponds to TRBD2 (5 bases). The CDR3 consists of 12 residues. Germline loops: CDR1 MNHNS, CDR2 SASEGT. The V end lost 8 bases, the J end lost 2 bases, and 10 bases lay between the germline ends. The CDR3 protein is CASLAGAYEQYF. As DNA, the CDR3 is TGTGCCAGCCTAGCTGGTGCCTACGAGCAGTACTTC.

This chain joins TRBV5-1 and TRBJ1-1; 7 positions agree with TRBD1. The CDR3 loop spans 13 amino acids. The junction had 6 bases not matched to a gene; V was cut back by 9 bases and J by 1 base. CDR1 is SGHRS and CDR2 is YFSETQ in the germline V gene. The CDR3 region has the DNA TGCGCCACCCGAAGGACAGGGAACACTGAAGCTTTCTTT. Its protein product is CATRRTGNTEAFF.

This chain joins TRBV7-9 and TRBJ1-3; D call uncertain. The CDR3 length is 14 residues. V was trimmed by 8 bases and J by 4 bases, leaving 15 bases between them. Germline values: CDR1 SEHNR, CDR2 FQNEAQ (reference sequence). CDR3 sequence: CASGPAGSGNTIYF. DNA of the CDR3: TGTGCCAGCGGTCCCGCGGGTTCCGGAAACACCATATATTTT.

The rearrangement links TRBV25-1 to TRBJ2-5, with 10 bases identical to TRBD2. Germline values: CDR1 MGHDK, CDR2 SYGVNS. The J segment lost 1 base and the V segment lost 6 bases, leaving 5 bases of the junction unmatched. This CDR3 comprises 15 residues. CDR3 coding DNA: TGTGCCAGCAGCCCTAGCGGGGGATTCCAAGAGACCCAGTACTTC. Its protein product is CASSPSGGFQETQYF. The complete variable domain, with remaining parts taken from reference TRBV25-1 and TRBJ2-5, reads EADIYQTPRYLVIGTGKKITLECSQTMGHDKMYWYQQDPGMELHLIHYSYGVNSTEKGDLSSESTVSRIRTEHFPLTLESARPSHTSQYLCASSPSGGFQETQYFGPGTRLLVL.

This chain joins TRBV6-5 and TRBJ1-1; D is undetermined. The CDR3 has 14 amino acids. V was trimmed by 3 bases and J by 1 base, leaving 9 bases between them. CDR1 is MNHEY and CDR2 is SVGAGI in the germline V gene. This CDR3 reads CASSYNRENTEAFF. The CDR3 region has the DNA TGTGCCAGCAGTTATAATCGCGAGAACACTGAAGCTTTCTTT.

This chain uses TRBV3-1 (or the pseudogene TRBV3-2) with TRBJ2-3, with a tentative D call TRBD2 (6 bases). The germline CDR1 and CDR2 sequences are LGHDT and YNNKEL (reference sequence). V gave up 3 bases and J gave up 1 base, with 8 bases separating them. CDR3 size: 14 residues. The CDR3 nucleotides read TGTGCCAGCAGCCAGGGACTTGGCACAGATACGCAGTATTTT. Translated, it gives CASSQGLGTDTQYF.

The gene calls are TRBV30 and TRBJ1-1, with TRBD1 as a possible D gene (5 bases). V lost 0 bases, J lost 3 bases, and 8 bases lay in between. The CDR3 length is 13 residues. Germline CDR1 and CDR2: GTSNPN and SVGIG (reference sequence). This chain's CDR3 is CAWSVGRDTEAFF. CDR3 nucleotides: TGTGCCTGGAGTGTAGGCAGGGACACTGAAGCTTTCTTT. Together with reference TRBV30 and TRBJ1-1, the CDR3 gives the full variable domain: SQTIHQWPATLVQPVGSPLSLECTVEGTSNPNLYWYRQAAGRGLQLLFYSVGIGQISSEVPQNLSASRPQDRQFILSSKKLLLSDSGFYLCAWSVGRDTEAFFGQGTRLTVV.

This chain connects TRBV9 to TRBJ2-7, with 7 bases aligning to TRBD2. Germline V lookup: CDR1 SGDLS, CDR2 YYNGEE. This CDR3 comprises 14 residues. Germline trimming cut 3 bases from V and 2 bases from J; bases unmatched to any gene: 5. In DNA form, the CDR3 reads TGTGCCAGCAGCGCGGGGGGAGGCCCCTACGAGCAGTACTTC. Translation: CASSAGGGPYEQYF.